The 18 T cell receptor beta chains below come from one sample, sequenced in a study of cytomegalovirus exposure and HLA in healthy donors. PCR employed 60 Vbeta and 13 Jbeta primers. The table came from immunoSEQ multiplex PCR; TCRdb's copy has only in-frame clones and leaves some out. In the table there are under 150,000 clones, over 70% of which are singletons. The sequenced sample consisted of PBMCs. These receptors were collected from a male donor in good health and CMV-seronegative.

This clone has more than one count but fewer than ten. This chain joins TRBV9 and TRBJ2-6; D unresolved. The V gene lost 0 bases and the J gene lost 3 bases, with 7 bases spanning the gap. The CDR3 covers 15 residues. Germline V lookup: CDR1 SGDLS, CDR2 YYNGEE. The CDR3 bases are TGTGCCAGCAGCGTAGCCGGGTTTGGGGCCAACGTCCTGACTTTC. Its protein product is CASSVAGFGANVLTF.

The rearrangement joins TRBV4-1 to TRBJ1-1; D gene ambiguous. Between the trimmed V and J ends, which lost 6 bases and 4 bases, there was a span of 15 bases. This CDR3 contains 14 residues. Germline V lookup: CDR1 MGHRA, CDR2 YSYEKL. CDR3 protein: CASRVLVLATEAFF. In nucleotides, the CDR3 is TGCGCCAGCAGGGTCTTAGTTCTAGCCACTGAAGCTTTCTTT.

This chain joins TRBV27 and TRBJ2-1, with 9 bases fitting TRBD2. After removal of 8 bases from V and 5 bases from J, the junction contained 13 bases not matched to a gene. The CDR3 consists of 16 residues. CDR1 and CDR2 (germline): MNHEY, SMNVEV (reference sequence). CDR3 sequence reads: CASALRGSGSHNEQFF. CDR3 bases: TGTGCCAGCGCCCTCCGGGGTAGCGGGAGCCACAATGAGCAGTTCTTC.

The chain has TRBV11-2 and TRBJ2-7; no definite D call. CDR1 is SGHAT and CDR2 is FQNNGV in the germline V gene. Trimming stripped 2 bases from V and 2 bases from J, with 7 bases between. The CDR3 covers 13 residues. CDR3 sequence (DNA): TGTGCCAGCAGCTTAAGACAAGCCTACGAGCAGTACTTC. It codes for CASSLRQAYEQYF.

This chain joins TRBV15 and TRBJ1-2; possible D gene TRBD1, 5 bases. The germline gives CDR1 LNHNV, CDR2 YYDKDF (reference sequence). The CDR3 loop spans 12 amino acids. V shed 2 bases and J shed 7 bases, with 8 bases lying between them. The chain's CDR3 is CATSRKGFGYTF. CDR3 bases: TGTGCCACCAGCAGAAAGGGGTTTGGCTACACCTTC.

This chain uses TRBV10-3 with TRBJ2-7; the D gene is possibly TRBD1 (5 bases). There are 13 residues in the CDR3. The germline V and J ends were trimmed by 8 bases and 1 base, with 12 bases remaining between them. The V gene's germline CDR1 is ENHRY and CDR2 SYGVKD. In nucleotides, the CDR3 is TGTGCCATCTCTGTCGACAGATCCTACGAGCAGTACTTC. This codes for CAISVDRSYEQYF.

In DNA form, the CDR3 reads TGTGCCAGCACAACGCCCGGGACAGTCTCCTACGAGCAGTACTTC. Amino acid sequence: CASTTPGTVSYEQYF. The V gene is TRBV2, the J gene TRBJ2-7, with 7 bases that match TRBD1. The CDR3 totals 15 residues. With V trimmed by 7 bases and J by 0 bases, 9 bases remained unmatched. Germline loops: CDR1 SNHLY, CDR2 FYNNEI.

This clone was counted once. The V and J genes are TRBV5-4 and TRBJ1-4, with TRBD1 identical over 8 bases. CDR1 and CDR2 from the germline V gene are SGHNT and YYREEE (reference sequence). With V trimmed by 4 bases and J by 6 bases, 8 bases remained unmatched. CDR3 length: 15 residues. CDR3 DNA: TGTGCCAGCAGCCCCACCGGGACAGGTGATGAAAAACTGTTTTTT. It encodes CASSPTGTGDEKLFF.

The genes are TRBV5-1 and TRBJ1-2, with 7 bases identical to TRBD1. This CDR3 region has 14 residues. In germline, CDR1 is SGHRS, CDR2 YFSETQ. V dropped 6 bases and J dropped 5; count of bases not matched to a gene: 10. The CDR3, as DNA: TGCGCCAGCACCTCCAAAGGGGGCGCTTATGGCTACACCTTC. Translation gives CASTSKGGAYGYTF.

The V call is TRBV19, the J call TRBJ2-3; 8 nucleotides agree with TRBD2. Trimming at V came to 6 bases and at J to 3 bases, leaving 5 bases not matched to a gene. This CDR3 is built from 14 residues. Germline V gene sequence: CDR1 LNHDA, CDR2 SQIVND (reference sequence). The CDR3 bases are TGTGCCAGTAGAAGCGGACTAGCAACAGATACGCAGTATTTT. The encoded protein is CASRSGLATDTQYF. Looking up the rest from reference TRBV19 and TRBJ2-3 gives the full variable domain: DGGITQSPKYLFRKEGQNVTLSCEQNLNHDAMYWYRQDPGQGLRLIYYSQIVNDFQKGDIAEGYSVSREKKESFPLTVTSAQKNPTAFYLCASRSGLATDTQYFGPGTRLTVL.

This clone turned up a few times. CDR3 sequence reads: CASSYRGLETQYF. In nucleotides, the CDR3 is TGTGCCAGCAGTTATAGGGGCTTGGAGACCCAGTACTTC. The rearrangement joins TRBV6-5 to TRBJ2-5; possible D gene TRBD1, 5 bases. V was cut by 3 bases and J by 5 bases, with 10 bases left in between. CDR1 MNHEY and CDR2 SVGAGI come from the germline V gene. This CDR3 region has 13 residues.

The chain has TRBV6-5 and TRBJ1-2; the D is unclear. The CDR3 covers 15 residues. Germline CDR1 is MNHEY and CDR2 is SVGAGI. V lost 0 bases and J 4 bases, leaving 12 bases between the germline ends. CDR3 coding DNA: TGTGCCAGCAGTTACTCGTACAGCATCTTCTATGGCTACACCTTC. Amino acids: CASSYSYSIFYGYTF.

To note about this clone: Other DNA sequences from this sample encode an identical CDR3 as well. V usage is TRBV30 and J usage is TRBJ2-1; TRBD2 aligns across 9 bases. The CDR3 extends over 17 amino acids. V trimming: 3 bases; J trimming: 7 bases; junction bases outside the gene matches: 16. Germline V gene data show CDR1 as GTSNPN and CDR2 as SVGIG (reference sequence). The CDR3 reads CAWRPLSSGVYRNEQFF. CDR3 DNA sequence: TGTGCCTGGAGACCACTCTCTAGCGGGGTATATAGAAATGAGCAGTTCTTC.

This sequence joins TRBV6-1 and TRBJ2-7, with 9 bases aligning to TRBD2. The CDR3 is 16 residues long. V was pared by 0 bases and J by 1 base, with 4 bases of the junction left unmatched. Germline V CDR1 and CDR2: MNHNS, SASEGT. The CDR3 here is CASSEALAGLSYEQYF. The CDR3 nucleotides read TGTGCCAGCAGTGAAGCACTAGCGGGTCTTTCCTACGAGCAGTACTTC.

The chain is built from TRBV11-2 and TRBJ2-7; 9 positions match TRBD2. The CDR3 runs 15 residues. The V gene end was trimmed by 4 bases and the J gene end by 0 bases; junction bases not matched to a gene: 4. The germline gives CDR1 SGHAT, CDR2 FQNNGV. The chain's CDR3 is CASSSSGAPSYEQYF. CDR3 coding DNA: TGTGCCAGCAGCTCTAGCGGGGCGCCCTCCTACGAGCAGTACTTC.

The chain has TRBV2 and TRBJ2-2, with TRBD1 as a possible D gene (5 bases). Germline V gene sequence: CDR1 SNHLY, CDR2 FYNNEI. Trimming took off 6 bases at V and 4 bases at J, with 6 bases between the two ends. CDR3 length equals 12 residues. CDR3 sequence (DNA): TGTGCCAGCAGGGACATCACCGGGGAGCTGTTTTTT. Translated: CASRDITGELFF.

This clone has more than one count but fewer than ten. CDR3: CASSASGGVMNTEAFF. CDR3 bases: TGTGCCAGCAGCGCCTCAGGGGGAGTCATGAACACTGAAGCTTTCTTT. This chain joins TRBV6-6 and TRBJ1-1, with TRBD1 matching 7 bases. After removal of 6 bases from V and 0 bases from J, the junction contained 10 bases not matched to a gene. Per the germline V gene, CDR1 is MNHNY and CDR2 is SVGAGI (reference sequence). The CDR3 has 16 residues.

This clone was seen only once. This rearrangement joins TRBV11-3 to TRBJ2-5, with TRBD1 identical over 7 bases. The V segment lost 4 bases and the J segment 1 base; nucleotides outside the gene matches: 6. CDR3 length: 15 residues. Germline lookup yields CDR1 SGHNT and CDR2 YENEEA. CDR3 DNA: TGTGCCAGCAGCTCCGCCTGGGACAGCCAAGAGACCCAGTACTTC. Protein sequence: CASSSAWDSQETQYF.